The 7 T cell receptor beta chains reported below all come from one sample, sequenced in a study of T cell changes during pregnancy in multiple sclerosis. The method was immunoSEQ multiplex PCR; TCRdb's version includes in-frame clones alone and lacks a portion of them. The table records fewer than 150,000 clones, roughly 96% of them present only once. The sample in question was peripheral blood, obtained after pregnancy. The receptor set was obtained from a female donor with multiple sclerosis, enrolled in a pregnancy study.

The chain links TRBV5-4 to TRBJ2-1; TRBD2 aligns across 14 bases. There are 18 residues in the CDR3. CDR1 and CDR2 (germline): SGHNT, YYREEE (reference sequence). V lost 4 bases and J lost 5; bases outside the gene matches: 11. CDR3 sequence reads: CASSPGGTSGSLNNEQFF. CDR3 sequence (DNA): TGTGCCAGCAGCCCCGGCGGGACTAGCGGGAGTCTCAACAATGAGCAGTTCTTC.

The V and J genes are TRBV28 and TRBJ1-5; unclear D gene. The V gene lost 4 bases and the J gene lost 9 bases, with 10 bases spanning the gap. The length of the CDR3 is 12 residues. CDR1 and CDR2 from the germline V gene are MDHEN and SYDVKM. Here the CDR3 reads CASSSINRPQHF. The CDR3 DNA follows: TGTGCCAGCAGTTCAATCAATAGGCCCCAGCATTTT.

This clone was observed a few times. CDR3: CSGGGGGGGTEAFF. Here the CDR3 DNA reads TGCAGCGGCGGAGGGGGAGGGGGAGGCACTGAAGCTTTCTTT. This chain connects TRBV29-1 to TRBJ1-1; TRBD1 might be the D (6 bases). The germline CDR1 and CDR2 sequences are SQVTM and ANQGSEA. Deletions cut 7 bases from V and 4 bases from J, with 19 bases between. The CDR3 loop spans 14 amino acids.

Here the CDR3 reads CASIQGTSGYNEQFF. The CDR3 nucleotides read TGTGCCAGCATACAAGGGACTAGCGGCTACAATGAGCAGTTCTTC. The V and J genes are TRBV19 and TRBJ2-1; 11 positions match TRBD2. With V trimmed by 9 bases and J by 3 bases, 7 bases remained unmatched. Germline V gene sequence: CDR1 LNHDA, CDR2 SQIVND (reference sequence). The CDR3 loop spans 15 amino acids.

The rearrangement uses TRBV9 and TRBJ1-2; TRBD1 is a possible D gene (5 bases). The germline V gene has CDR1 SGDLS and CDR2 YYNGEE. With 0 bases removed from V and 3 bases from J, the gap between germline ends came to 6 bases. This CDR3 has 13 amino acids. CDR3 loop: CASSVAGYYGYTF. Written as DNA, the CDR3 is TGTGCCAGCAGCGTAGCAGGGTACTATGGCTACACCTTC.

The V and J genes are TRBV6-5 and TRBJ2-7; a possible D gene is TRBD2 (6 bases). Germline assignment: CDR1 MNHEY and CDR2 SVGAGI. Deletions cut 0 bases from V and 0 bases from J, with 12 bases between. This CDR3 comprises 16 residues. This CDR3 is CASSYSADGSSYEQYF. DNA for the CDR3: TGTGCCAGCAGTTACTCGGCCGACGGGAGCTCCTACGAGCAGTACTTC.

This chain connects TRBV27 to TRBJ2-1; 7 positions match TRBD2. CDR1 is MNHEY, CDR2 SMNVEV, per germline (reference sequence). CDR3 size: 13 residues. Trimming removed 9 bases from V and 2 bases from J; junction bases left unmatched: 4. For the CDR3, the DNA is TGTGCCAGTCAGCGGGGCCCCTACAATGAGCAGTTCTTC. This encodes CASQRGPYNEQFF.